Below, 16 T cell receptor beta chains from the same sample are listed, as sequenced in a study of T cell changes during pregnancy in multiple sclerosis. TCRdb keeps only in-frame clones here, not all; method: immunoSEQ multiplex PCR. Found here are tens of thousands of clones, around nine tenths of them singletons; the top ten hold roughly 5.3%. Sequenced: peripheral blood from another person, used as feeder cells. All receptors come from a human donor whose cells served as feeder cells for cultures in a pregnancy study.

The chain has TRBV5-1 and TRBJ1-1; 10 nucleotides agree with TRBD1. The V segment lost 4 bases and the J segment 5 bases; nucleotides outside the gene matches: 5. Germline loops: CDR1 SGHRS, CDR2 YFSETQ. CDR3 length: 14 residues. CDR3 amino acids: CASSTGTGVTEAFF. CDR3 nucleotides: TGCGCCAGCAGCACCGGGACAGGGGTAACTGAAGCTTTCTTT.

V is TRBV5-1 and J is TRBJ2-7; D might be TRBD1 (6 bases). V gave up 0 bases and J gave up 4 bases, with 14 bases separating them. The CDR3 covers 15 residues. Germline values: CDR1 SGHRS, CDR2 YFSETQ. Here the CDR3 reads CASSLVTGSPYEQYF. Written as DNA, the CDR3 is TGCGCCAGCAGCTTGGTAACAGGGAGCCCGTACGAGCAGTACTTC.

This sequence joins TRBV28 and TRBJ2-1; D gene ambiguous. Germline CDR1 MDHEN, CDR2 SYDVKM. This CDR3 has 12 amino acids. V was pared by 5 bases and J by 4 bases, with 6 bases between. The CDR3 sequence is CASSKVYNEQFF. DNA of the CDR3: TGTGCCAGCAGTAAAGTATACAATGAGCAGTTCTTC.

The V call is TRBV10-3, the J call TRBJ1-2; 9 bases agree with TRBD1. This CDR3 has 15 residues. V lost 5 bases, J lost 5 bases, and 9 bases stayed unmatched. The germline CDR1 and CDR2 sequences are ENHRY and SYGVKD. The CDR3 region has the DNA TGTGCCATCAGTACTCCCCCGGGACAGGGATATGGCTACACCTTC. This gives the protein CAISTPPGQGYGYTF.

The J gene is TRBJ2-2, the V gene TRBV14, with a tentative D call TRBD1 (6 bases). The germline CDR1 and CDR2 sequences are SGHDN and FVKESK. This CDR3 region has 14 residues. The V gene lost 4 bases and the J gene lost 5 bases, with 11 bases spanning the gap. CDR3 in amino acids: CASSLQGWTGELFF. DNA of the CDR3: TGTGCCAGCAGCCTACAGGGTTGGACCGGGGAGCTGTTTTTT.

This clone is a singleton in its sample. The rearrangement uses TRBV9 and TRBJ1-1; D call uncertain. This CDR3 region has 14 residues. The V end lost 0 bases, the J end lost 5 bases, and 11 bases lay between the germline ends. Germline values: CDR1 SGDLS, CDR2 YYNGEE. CDR3 sequence reads: CASSVGVTETEAFF. CDR3 coding DNA: TGTGCCAGCAGCGTAGGGGTCACGGAGACTGAAGCTTTCTTT.

This chain links TRBV19 with TRBJ1-1; possibly TRBD1 for D (5 bases). Germline CDR1 is LNHDA and CDR2 is SQIVND (reference sequence). The CDR3 sequence is 13 residues long. Between the trimmed V and J ends, which lost 7 bases and 7 bases, there was a span of 16 bases. The CDR3 spells CASNSEGNLEAFF. In DNA, the CDR3 is TGTGCCAGTAACTCGGAGGGGAATCTTGAAGCTTTCTTT.

This clone was seen more than once but under ten times. The chain recombines TRBV6-5 with TRBJ1-3, with D maybe TRBD1 (6 bases). The germline V and J ends were trimmed by 7 bases and 4 bases, with 14 bases remaining between them. The CDR3 covers 14 residues. Germline loops: CDR1 MNHEY, CDR2 SVGAGI. DNA for the CDR3: TGTGCCAGCACACGGTACAGGGACGGAAACACCATATATTTT. Translating it yields CASTRYRDGNTIYF.

V usage is TRBV18 and J usage is TRBJ1-4, with 7 bases that match TRBD1. V dropped 4 bases and J dropped 8; count of bases not matched to a gene: 7. The CDR3 extends over 14 amino acids. The germline gives CDR1 KGHSH, CDR2 LQKENI. CDR3 sequence reads: CASSQTGWNEKLFF. DNA for the CDR3: TGTGCCAGCTCACAGACAGGGTGGAACGAAAAACTGTTTTTT.

The rearrangement joins TRBV19 to TRBJ2-3; no reliable D call. There are 11 residues in the CDR3. Germline V gene lookup returns CDR1 LNHDA and CDR2 SQIVND (reference sequence). V was cut by 3 bases and J by 6 bases, with 4 bases left in between. The CDR3 DNA reads as TGTGCCAGTAGTATTGGCGATACGCAGTATTTT. The encoded protein is CASSIGDTQYF.

V usage is TRBV30 and J usage is TRBJ2-4, with TRBD1 matching 7 bases. This CDR3 spans 15 amino acids. Germline values: CDR1 GTSNPN, CDR2 SVGIG (reference sequence). V lost 3 bases, J lost 0 bases, and 5 bases stayed unmatched. This chain's CDR3 is CAWSATGLAKNIQYF. The CDR3 DNA sequence: TGTGCCTGGAGCGCGACAGGGCTAGCCAAAAACATTCAGTACTTC. The variable domain in full, with the rest retrieved from reference TRBV30 and TRBJ2-4, is SQTIHQWPATLVQPVGSPLSLECTVEGTSNPNLYWYRQAAGRGLQLLFYSVGIGQISSEVPQNLSASRPQDRQFILSSKKLLLSDSGFYLCAWSATGLAKNIQYFGAGTRLSVL.

The chain combines TRBV9 with TRBJ1-1; D is unclear. Per the germline V gene, CDR1 is SGDLS and CDR2 is YYNGEE. The CDR3 contains 13 residues. Trimming removed 3 bases from V and 0 bases from J, with 6 bases in between. CDR3 bases: TGTGCCAGCAGCGCCGCGATGAACACTGAAGCTTTCTTT. Its protein product is CASSAAMNTEAFF.

The chain employs TRBV10-3 and TRBJ1-1; D uncertain. From germline, CDR1 is ENHRY and CDR2 SYGVKD. The V gene lost 4 bases and the J gene lost 1 base, with 7 bases spanning the gap. This CDR3 has 13 amino acids. Here the CDR3 DNA reads TGTGCCATCAGTGCCGACCAGAACACTGAAGCTTTCTTT. Its protein product is CAISADQNTEAFF.

This sequence joins TRBV6-1 and TRBJ1-3; no clear D. CDR1 is MNHNS, CDR2 SASEGT, per germline. The CDR3 sequence is 14 residues long. V lost 2 bases and J lost 1, with 6 bases in between. The CDR3 loop reads CASSEKASGNTIYF. Written as DNA, the CDR3 is TGTGCCAGCAGTGAAAAAGCGTCTGGAAACACCATATATTTT.

This chain joins TRBV15 and TRBJ1-1; D possibly corresponds to TRBD1 (6 bases). Germline V gene data show CDR1 as LNHNV and CDR2 as YYDKDF (reference sequence). V was cut by 2 bases and J by 8 bases, with 27 bases left in between. The CDR3 covers 18 residues. The DNA for the CDR3 is TGTGCCACCAGCAGACCCCCCGCGACAGGAGGAGGCGTTGTGGAAGCTTTCTTT. It yields the protein CATSRPPATGGGVVEAFF.

The chain joins TRBV25-1 to TRBJ1-5; weak D call: TRBD1 (6 bases). Between the trimmed V and J ends, which lost 4 bases and 4 bases, there was a span of 11 bases. Germline-derived CDR1 and CDR2 are MGHDK and SYGVNS. This CDR3 contains 14 residues. CDR3 loop: CASSGQGQNQPQHF. The CDR3, as DNA: TGTGCCAGCAGTGGTCAGGGGCAAAATCAGCCCCAGCATTTT. Variable domain in full (rest from reference TRBV25-1 and TRBJ1-5): EADIYQTPRYLVIGTGKKITLECSQTMGHDKMYWYQQDPGMELHLIHYSYGVNSTEKGDLSSESTVSRIRTEHFPLTLESARPSHTSQYLCASSGQGQNQPQHFGDGTRLSIL.